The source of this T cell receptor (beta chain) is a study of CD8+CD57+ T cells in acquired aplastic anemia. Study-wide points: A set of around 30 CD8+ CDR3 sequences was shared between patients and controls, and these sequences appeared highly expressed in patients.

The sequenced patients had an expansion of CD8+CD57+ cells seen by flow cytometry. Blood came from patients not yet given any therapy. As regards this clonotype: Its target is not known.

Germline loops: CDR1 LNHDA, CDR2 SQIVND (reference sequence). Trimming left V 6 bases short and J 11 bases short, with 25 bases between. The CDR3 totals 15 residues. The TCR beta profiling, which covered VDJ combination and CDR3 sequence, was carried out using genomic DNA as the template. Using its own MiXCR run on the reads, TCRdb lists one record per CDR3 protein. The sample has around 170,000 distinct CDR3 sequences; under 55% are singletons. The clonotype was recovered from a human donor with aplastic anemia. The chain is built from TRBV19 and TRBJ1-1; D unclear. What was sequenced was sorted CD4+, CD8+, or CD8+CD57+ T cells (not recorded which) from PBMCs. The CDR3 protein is CASRRGRGTADSAFF. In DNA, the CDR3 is TGTGCCAGTAGGCGAGGACGGGGAACAGCGGATTCGGCTTTCTTT.